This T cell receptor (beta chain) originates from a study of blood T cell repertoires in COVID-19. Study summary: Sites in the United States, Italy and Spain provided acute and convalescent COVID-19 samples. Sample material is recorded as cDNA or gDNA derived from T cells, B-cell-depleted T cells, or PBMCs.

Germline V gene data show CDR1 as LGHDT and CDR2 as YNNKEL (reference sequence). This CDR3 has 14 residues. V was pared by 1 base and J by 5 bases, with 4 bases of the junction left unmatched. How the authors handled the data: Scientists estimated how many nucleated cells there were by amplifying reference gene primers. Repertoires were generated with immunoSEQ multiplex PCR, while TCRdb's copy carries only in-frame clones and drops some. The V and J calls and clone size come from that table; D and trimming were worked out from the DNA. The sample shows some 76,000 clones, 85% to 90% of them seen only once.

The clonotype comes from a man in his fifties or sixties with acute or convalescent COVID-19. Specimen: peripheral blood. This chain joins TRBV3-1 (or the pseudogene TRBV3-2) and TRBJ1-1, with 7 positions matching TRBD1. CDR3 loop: CASSQVAGQTEAFF. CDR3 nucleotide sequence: TGTGCCAGCAGCCAAGTAGCGGGACAGACTGAAGCTTTCTTT.